One T cell receptor (beta chain) is described in this entry. The antigen remains undetermined. Trimming stripped 2 bases from V and 2 bases from J, with 2 bases between. CDR1 is SGHAT, CDR2 FQNNGV, per germline. The CDR3 consists of 12 residues. These data are taken from a study of lymphopenia after photon versus proton radiotherapy. Findings and caveats of the study: In patients who died, overall survival fell as post-nadir TCR diversity dropped more. Post-nadir diversity loss with photons came from oligoclonal expansion, particularly CD8+ Temra cells.

Profiling relied on immunoSEQ multiplex PCR, and the TCRdb table lists in-frame clones only, not all of them. The sample includes thousands of clones, 80% to 90% of them seen just once. The rearrangement links TRBV11-2 to TRBJ2-3; D is unclear. The clonotype was recovered from a woman in her seventies with pancreatic cancer. The sample here was peripheral blood, taken from a patient treated with photon-based radiotherapy. In DNA, the CDR3 is TGTGCCAGCAGCTTATCCACAGATACGCAGTATTTT. Translating gives CASSLSTDTQYF.